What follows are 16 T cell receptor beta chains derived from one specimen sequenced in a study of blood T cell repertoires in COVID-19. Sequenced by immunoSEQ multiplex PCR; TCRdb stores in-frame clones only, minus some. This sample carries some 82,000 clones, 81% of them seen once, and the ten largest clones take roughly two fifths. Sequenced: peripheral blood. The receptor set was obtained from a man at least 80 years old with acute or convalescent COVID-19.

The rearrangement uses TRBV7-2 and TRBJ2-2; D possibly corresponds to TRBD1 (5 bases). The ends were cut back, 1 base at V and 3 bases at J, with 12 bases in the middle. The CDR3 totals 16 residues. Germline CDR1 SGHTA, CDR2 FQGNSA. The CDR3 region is CASSLEGQGYTGELFF. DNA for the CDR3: TGTGCCAGCAGCTTAGAGGGGCAGGGCTACACCGGGGAGCTGTTTTTT. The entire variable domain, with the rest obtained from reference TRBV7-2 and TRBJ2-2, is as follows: GAGVSQSPSNKVTEKGKDVELRCDPISGHTALYWYRQSLGQGLEFLIYFQGNSAPDKSGLPSDRFSAERTGGSVSTLTIQRTQQEDSAVYLCASSLEGQGYTGELFFGEGSRLTVL.

In DNA form, the CDR3 reads TGTGCCAGCAGTTACTTTTCGGGAAATGAAAAACTGTTTTTT. It encodes CASSYFSGNEKLFF. The chain is built from TRBV6-5 and TRBJ1-4; no firm D call. This CDR3 contains 14 residues. The V end was cut by 1 base, the J end by 5 bases, with 8 bases between. From germline, CDR1 is MNHEY and CDR2 SVGAGI.

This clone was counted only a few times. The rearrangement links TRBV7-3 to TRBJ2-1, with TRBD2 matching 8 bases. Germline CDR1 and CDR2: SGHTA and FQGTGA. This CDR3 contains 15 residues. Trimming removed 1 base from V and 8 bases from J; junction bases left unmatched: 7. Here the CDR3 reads CASSLNGLAGDEQFF. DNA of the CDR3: TGTGCCAGCAGCTTAAACGGACTAGCAGGGGATGAGCAGTTCTTC.

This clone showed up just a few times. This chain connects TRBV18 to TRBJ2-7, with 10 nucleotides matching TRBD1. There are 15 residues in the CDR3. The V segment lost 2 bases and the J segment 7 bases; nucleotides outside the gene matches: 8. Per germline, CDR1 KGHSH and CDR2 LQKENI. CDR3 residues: CASSPARDRGEEQYF. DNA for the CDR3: TGTGCCAGCTCACCAGCCCGGGACAGGGGTGAAGAGCAGTACTTC.

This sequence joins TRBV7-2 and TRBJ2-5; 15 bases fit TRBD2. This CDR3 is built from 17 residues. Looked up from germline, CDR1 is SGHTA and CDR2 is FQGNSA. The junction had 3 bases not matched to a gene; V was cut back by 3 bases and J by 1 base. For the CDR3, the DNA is TGTGCCAGCAGCTTCCCGGGACTAGCGGGAGGCCAAGAGACCCAGTACTTC. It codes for CASSFPGLAGGQETQYF.

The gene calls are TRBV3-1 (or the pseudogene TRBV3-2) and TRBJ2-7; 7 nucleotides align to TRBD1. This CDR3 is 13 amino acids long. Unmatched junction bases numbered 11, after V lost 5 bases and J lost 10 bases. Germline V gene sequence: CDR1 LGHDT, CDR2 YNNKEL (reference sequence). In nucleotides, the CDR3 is TGTGCCAGCAGCTCCAGTACAGGGGTGGAACAGTACTTC. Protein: CASSSSTGVEQYF.

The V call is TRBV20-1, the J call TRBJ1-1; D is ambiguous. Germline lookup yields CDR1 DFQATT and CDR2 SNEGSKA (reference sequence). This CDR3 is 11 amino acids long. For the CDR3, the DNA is TGCAGGGCGCTTTGGGCGACTGAAGCTTTCTTT. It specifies CRALWATEAFF.

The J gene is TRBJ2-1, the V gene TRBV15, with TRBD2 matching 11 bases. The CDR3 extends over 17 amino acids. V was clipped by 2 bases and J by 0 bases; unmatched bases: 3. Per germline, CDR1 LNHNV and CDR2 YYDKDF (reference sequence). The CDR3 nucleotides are TGTGCCACCAGCAGATCAACTAGCGGGAGCTCCTACAATGAGCAGTTCTTC. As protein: CATSRSTSGSSYNEQFF.

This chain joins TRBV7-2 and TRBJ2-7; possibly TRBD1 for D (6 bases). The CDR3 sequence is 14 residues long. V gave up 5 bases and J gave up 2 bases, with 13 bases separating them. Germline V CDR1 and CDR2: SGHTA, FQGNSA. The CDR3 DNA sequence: TGTGCCAGCAGCCTGAGACAGGAGGCCTACGAGCAGTACTTC. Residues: CASSLRQEAYEQYF.

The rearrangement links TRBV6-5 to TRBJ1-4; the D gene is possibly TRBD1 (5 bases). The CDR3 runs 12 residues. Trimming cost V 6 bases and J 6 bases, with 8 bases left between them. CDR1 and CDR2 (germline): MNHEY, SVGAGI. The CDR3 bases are TGTGCCAGCAGCCTGACAGATGAAAAACTGTTTTTT. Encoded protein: CASSLTDEKLFF.

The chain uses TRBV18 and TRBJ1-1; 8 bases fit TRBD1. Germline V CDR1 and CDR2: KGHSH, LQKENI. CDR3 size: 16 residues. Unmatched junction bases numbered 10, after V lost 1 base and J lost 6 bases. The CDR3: CASSPQRQGANAEAFF. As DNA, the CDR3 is TGTGCCAGCTCACCACAGAGGCAGGGGGCTAACGCTGAAGCTTTCTTT.

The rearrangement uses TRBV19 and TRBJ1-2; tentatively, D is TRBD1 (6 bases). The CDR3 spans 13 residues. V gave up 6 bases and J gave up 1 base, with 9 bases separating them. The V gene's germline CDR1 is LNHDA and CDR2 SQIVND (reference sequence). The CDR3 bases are TGTGCCAGTAGCGGACAGCTTAACTATGGCTACACCTTC. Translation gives CASSGQLNYGYTF.

In DNA form, the CDR3 reads TGTGCCAGCAGCTCCCAAGTCGGGACAGCCTCTGGAAACACCATATATTTT. Its translation is CASSSQVGTASGNTIYF. The rearrangement links TRBV9 to TRBJ1-3; 7 nucleotides match TRBD1. CDR1 is SGDLS and CDR2 is YYNGEE in the germline V gene. V lost 4 bases to trimming and J lost 0 bases; unmatched junction nucleotides: 10. This CDR3 comprises 17 residues.

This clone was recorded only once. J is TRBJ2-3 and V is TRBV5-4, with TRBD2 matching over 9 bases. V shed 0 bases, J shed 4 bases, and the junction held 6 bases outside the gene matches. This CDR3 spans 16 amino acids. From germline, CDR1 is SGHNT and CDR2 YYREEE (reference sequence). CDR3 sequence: CASSLAASGISDTQYF. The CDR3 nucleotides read TGTGCCAGCAGCTTGGCGGCTAGCGGGATCTCAGATACGCAGTATTTT.

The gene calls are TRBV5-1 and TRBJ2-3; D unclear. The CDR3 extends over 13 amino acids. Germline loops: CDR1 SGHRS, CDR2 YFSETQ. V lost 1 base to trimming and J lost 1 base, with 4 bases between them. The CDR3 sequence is CASSLIGTDTQYF. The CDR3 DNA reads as TGCGCCAGCAGCTTGATCGGCACAGATACGCAGTATTTT.

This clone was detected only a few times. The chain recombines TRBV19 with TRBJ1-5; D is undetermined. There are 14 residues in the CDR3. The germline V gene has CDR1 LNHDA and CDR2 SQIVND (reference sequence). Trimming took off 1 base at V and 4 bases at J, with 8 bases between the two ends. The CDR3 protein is CASSIASSNQPQHF. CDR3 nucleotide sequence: TGTGCCAGTAGTATAGCGTCTTCTAATCAGCCCCAGCATTTT.